These T cell receptor beta chains were read from a single sample in a study of graft-versus-host responses after intestinal transplantation. Profiling relied on immunoSEQ multiplex PCR, and the TCRdb table lists in-frame clones only, not all of them. This table holds about 12,000 clones, more than 70% found once. Sample: PBMCs, taken roughly 19 weeks after transplant. These TCRs come from a human patient who received an intestinal transplant, so some T cells may come from the graft donor. The CDR3 runs from the conserved cysteine through the conserved F or W. D genes are given only for firm matches. Rows may omit the clone size; those that give it use once, few, many or a size class.

d_call,j_call,clone_size,v_call,cdr3_nt,cdr3_aa
.,TRBJ1-2,.,TRBV28,TGTGCCAGCACCGGGACGGTCTATGGCTACACCTTC,CASTGTVYGYTF
TRBD2,TRBJ2-5,.,TRBV15,TGTGCCACCAGATTAGCGGGAGGAGGCCAAGAGACCCAGTACTTC,CATRLAGGGQETQYF
TRBD1,TRBJ2-1,.,TRBV7-6,TGTGCCAGCAGCTTAGCGACCCTAAACAGGGGGCATTACAATGAGCAGTTCTTC,CASSLATLNRGHYNEQFF
.,TRBJ2-7,.,TRBV10-1,TGCGCCAGCAGCGAGACGGAAAGTTCGTACGAGCAGTACTTC,CASSETESSYEQYF
.,TRBJ2-7,.,TRBV7-9,TGTGCCAGCAGCTTAGTCAGAGGGGCTAACTACGAGCAGTACTTC,CASSLVRGANYEQYF
TRBD2,TRBJ2-7,.,TRBV7-9,TGTGCCAGCAGCCCCAGCGGGAGGGCCGGTTACGAGCAGTACTTC,CASSPSGRAGYEQYF
.,TRBJ1-3,.,TRBV7-6,TGTGCCAGCAGCCAGAGGCAGGGAAGAAACACCATATATTTT,CASSQRQGRNTIYF
TRBD2,TRBJ2-5,.,TRBV7-3,TGTGCCAGCAGCCCCGGAGCGGGGTTAGAGACCCAGTACTTC,CASSPGAGLETQYF
TRBD2,TRBJ2-7,.,TRBV6-5,TGTGCCAGCGGGGCGCCGGGACTAGCCCACGAGCAGTACTTC,CASGAPGLAHEQYF
TRBD1,TRBJ2-6,.,TRBV5-4,TGTGCCAGCTCTTGGGACAGCTTTTCGGGGGCCAACGTCCTGACTTTC,CASSWDSFSGANVLTF
.,TRBJ2-7,.,TRBV6-5,TGTGCCAGCAGTTACGGTCCTGCGTACGAGCAGTACTTC,CASSYGPAYEQYF
TRBD1,TRBJ1-1,.,TRBV6-5,TGTGCCAGCAGTGCAGGGGGCATCACTGAAGCTTTCTTT,CASSAGGITEAFF
.,TRBJ1-2,.,TRBV4-1,TGCGCCAGCAGCCAAGATCCGGTCCGGGAGGGCTATGGCTACACCTTC,CASSQDPVREGYGYTF
.,TRBJ2-1,.,TRBV6-1,TGTGCCAGCAGTGATAGGCTTACTAATGAGCAGTTCTTC,CASSDRLTNEQFF
.,TRBJ2-3,.,TRBV13,TGTGCCAGCAGCTCACAGGGGGGGCGGGATACGCAGTATTTT,CASSSQGGRDTQYF
TRBD1,TRBJ2-6,.,TRBV9,TGTGCCAGCAGCGTAGAGAGATTCGAAGACAGGGGGTACTCTGGGGCCAACGTCCTGACTTTC,CASSVERFEDRGYSGANVLTF
.,TRBJ2-1,.,TRBV6-5,TGTGCCAGCAACCGAGGGGGAGTATCTGAGCAGTTCTTC,CASNRGGVSEQFF
.,TRBJ2-2,few,TRBV6-4,TGTGCCAGCAGCAGGGACGACGCCGGGGAGCTGTTTTTT,CASSRDDAGELFF
TRBD1,TRBJ1-2,.,TRBV18,TGTGCCAGCTCAGCGTCCGGGACAGAGGGCTACACCTTC,CASSASGTEGYTF
TRBD1,TRBJ1-6,.,TRBV25-1,TGTGCCAGCAGTGAACCCGACAGGGAGGTATCACCCCTCCACTTT,CASSEPDREVSPLHF
TRBD2,TRBJ2-7,.,TRBV7-8,TGTGCCAGCACCATGGCGGGGGGCCTTTCCTACGAGCAGTACTTC,CASTMAGGLSYEQYF
TRBD1,TRBJ2-7,.,TRBV5-1,TGCGCCAGCAGCTTGTTAGTAGGACAGGGTATCTACGAGCAGTACTTC,CASSLLVGQGIYEQYF
.,TRBJ2-1,once,TRBV7-8,TGTGCCAGCAGCTTAGCGCTAAGGCATCCTCCGGGGGATGAGCAGTTCTTC,CASSLALRHPPGDEQFF
.,TRBJ2-3,.,TRBV5-1,TGCGCCAGCAGCTCCCCCCCTGCTCCCGGGAGAGGAACAGATACGCAGTATTTT,CASSSPPAPGRGTDTQYF
TRBD1,TRBJ2-2,.,TRBV9,TGTGCGAGCGCACAGGGGGCAGGTAACGGGGAGCTGTTTTTT,CASAQGAGNGELFF
.,TRBJ2-7,.,TRBV6-1,TGTGCCAGCAGTGAAGGAATGACAGGATCCTACGAGCAGTACTTC,CASSEGMTGSYEQYF
.,TRBJ2-7,.,TRBV10-3,TGTGCCATCAGTGAGTCTATCGAGCAGTACTTC,CAISESIEQYF
TRBD1,TRBJ2-7,.,TRBV6-1,TGTGCCAGCAAGAACTCCGGGACAGCCTACGAGCAGTACTTC,CASKNSGTAYEQYF
.,TRBJ2-7,.,TRBV7-8,TGTGCCAGCAGCTTAGGACCAGTCTACGAGCAGTACTTC,CASSLGPVYEQYF